This TCR beta chain came from a study of Graves' ophthalmopathy and Graves' hyperthyroidism. The study, taken as a whole, reports: Ophthalmopathy could be told apart from stable hyperthyroidism by a 13-signature model (just under 90% sensitivity, 70% to 84% specificity).

This clonotype has ten or more counts. Its antigen is undetermined. The study amplified TCR beta CDR3 regions using RNA transcripts. HTBI primers primed a first-round RT-PCR, and a second-round multiplex PCR followed. Using its own MiXCR run on the multiplex PCR reads, TCRdb lists one record per CDR3 protein. The sample holds 400,000 or so distinct CDR3 sequences; just over 15% are singletons and the top ten take approximately 7%. Stable hyperthyroidism referred to disease that showed no ophthalmopathy within 18 months of follow-up. A roughly 9.3 ml volume of fresh peripheral blood provided the PBMCs. Source material: peripheral blood. The sequence was collected from a woman younger than 30 with stable Graves' hyperthyroidism.

The CDR3 region is CSALTSGGPFTGELFF. The CDR3, as DNA: TGCAGTGCTCTTACTAGCGGGGGGCCCTTCACCGGGGAGCTGTTTTTT. J is TRBJ2-2 and V is TRBV20-1, with 12 bases that match TRBD2. After removal of 5 bases from V and 4 bases from J, the junction contained 8 bases not matched to a gene. CDR1 is DFQATT, CDR2 SNEGSKA, per germline (reference sequence). This CDR3 has 16 residues.